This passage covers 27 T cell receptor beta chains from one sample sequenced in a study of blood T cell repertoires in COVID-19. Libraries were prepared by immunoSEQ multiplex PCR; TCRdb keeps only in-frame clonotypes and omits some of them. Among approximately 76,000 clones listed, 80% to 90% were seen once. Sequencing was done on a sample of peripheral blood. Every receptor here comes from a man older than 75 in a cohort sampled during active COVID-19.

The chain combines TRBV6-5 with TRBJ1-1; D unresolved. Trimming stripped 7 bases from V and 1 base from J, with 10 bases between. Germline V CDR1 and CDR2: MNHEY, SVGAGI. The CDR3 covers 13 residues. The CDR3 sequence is CASKLPENTEAFF. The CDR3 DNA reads TGTGCCAGCAAACTTCCCGAGAACACTGAAGCTTTCTTT.

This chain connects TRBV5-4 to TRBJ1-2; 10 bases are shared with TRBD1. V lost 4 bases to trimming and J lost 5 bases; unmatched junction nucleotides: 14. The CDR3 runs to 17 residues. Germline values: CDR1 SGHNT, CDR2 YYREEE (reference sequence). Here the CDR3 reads CASSPTGGAGRRYGYTF. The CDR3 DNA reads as TGTGCCAGCAGCCCGACAGGGGGCGCGGGCCGGCGGTATGGCTACACCTTC.

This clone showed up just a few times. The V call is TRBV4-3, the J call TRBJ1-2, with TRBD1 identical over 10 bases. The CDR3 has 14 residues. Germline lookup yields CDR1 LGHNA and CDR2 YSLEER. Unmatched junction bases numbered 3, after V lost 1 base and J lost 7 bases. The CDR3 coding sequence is TGCGCCAGCAGCCAAGTGGGACAGGGGTCTGGCTACACCTTC. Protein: CASSQVGQGSGYTF.

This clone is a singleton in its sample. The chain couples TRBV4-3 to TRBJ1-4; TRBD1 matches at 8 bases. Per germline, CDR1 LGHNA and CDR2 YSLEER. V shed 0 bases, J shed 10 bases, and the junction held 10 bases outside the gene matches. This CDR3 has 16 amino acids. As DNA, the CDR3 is TGCGCCAGCAGCCAAGATACAGGGACAGGTTTCGGAAAACTGTTTTTT. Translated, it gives CASSQDTGTGFGKLFF.

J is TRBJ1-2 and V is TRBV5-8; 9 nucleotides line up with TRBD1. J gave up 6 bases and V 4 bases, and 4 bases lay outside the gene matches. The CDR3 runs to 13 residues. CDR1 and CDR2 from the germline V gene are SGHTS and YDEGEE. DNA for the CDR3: TGTGCCAGCAGCCGACGACAGGGGGATGGCTACACCTTC. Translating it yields CASSRRQGDGYTF. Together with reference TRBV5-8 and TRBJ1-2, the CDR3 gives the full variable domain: EAGVTQSPTHLIKTRGQQATLRCSPISGHTSVYWYQQALGLGLQFLLWYDEGEERNRGNFPPRFSGRQFPNYSSELNVNALELEDSALYLCASSRRQGDGYTFGSGTRLTVV.

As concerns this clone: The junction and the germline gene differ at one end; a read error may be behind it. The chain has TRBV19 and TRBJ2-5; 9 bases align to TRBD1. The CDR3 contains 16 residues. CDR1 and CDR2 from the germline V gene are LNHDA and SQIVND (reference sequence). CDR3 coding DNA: TGTGCCAGTAGCATAGTAGGACAGGGGACCCAAGAGACCCAGTACTTC. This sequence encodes CASSIVGQGTQETQYF.

DNA of the CDR3: TGTGCCAGCAGACCCGGGACAGGGTCGACTGAAGCTTTCTTT. This gives the protein CASRPGTGSTEAFF. V gene TRBV7-9 combines with J gene TRBJ1-1, with TRBD1 matching over 9 bases. The V and J ends lost 6 bases and 5 bases, in that order; junction bases with no gene match: 7. The CDR3 totals 14 residues. Germline V gives CDR1 SEHNR, CDR2 FQNEAQ (reference sequence).

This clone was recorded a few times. The CDR3 loop is CASSFDREETQYF. CDR3 DNA: TGTGCCAGCAGTTTCGACAGGGAAGAGACCCAGTACTTC. The rearrangement links TRBV12-3 or TRBV12-4 to TRBJ2-5; the match to TRBD1 covers 7 bases. This CDR3 has 13 amino acids. J lost 3 bases, V lost 3 bases, and 1 base had no gene match.

CDR3 sequence reads: CAIRGGGEETQYF. The CDR3 DNA reads TGTGCCATCAGGGGGGGTGGGGAAGAGACCCAGTACTTC. This sequence joins TRBV10-3 and TRBJ2-5, with D perhaps TRBD2 (6 bases). CDR3 size: 13 residues. The germline CDR1 and CDR2 sequences are ENHRY and SYGVKD. V was clipped by 6 bases and J by 3 bases, with 11 bases between them.

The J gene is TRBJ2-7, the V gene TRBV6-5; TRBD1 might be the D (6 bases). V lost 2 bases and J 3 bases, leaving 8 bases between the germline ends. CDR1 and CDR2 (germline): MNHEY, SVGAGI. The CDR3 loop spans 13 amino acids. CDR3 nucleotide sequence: TGTGCCAGCAGTTACCCGGACAGCTACGAGCAGTACGTC. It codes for CASSYPDSYEQYV.

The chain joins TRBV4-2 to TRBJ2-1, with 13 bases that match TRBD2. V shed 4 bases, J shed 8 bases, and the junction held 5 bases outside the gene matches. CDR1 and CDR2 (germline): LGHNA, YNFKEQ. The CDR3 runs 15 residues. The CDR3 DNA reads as TGTGCCAGCAGCCCATGGACTAGCGGGGGCTATGAGCAGTTCTTC. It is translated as CASSPWTSGGYEQFF.

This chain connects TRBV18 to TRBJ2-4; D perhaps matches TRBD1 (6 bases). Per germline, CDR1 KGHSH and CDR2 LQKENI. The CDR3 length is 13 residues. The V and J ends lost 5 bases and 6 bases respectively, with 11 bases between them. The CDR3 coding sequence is TGTGCCAGCTCAGATACAGGGATAAACATTCAGTACTTC. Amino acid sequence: CASSDTGINIQYF.

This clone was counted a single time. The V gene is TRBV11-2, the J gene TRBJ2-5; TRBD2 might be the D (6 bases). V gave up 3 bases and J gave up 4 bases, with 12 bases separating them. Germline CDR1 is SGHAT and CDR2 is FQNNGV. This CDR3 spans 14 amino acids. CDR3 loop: CASSLAGGSETQYF. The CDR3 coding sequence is TGTGCCAGCAGCTTGGCCGGGGGTTCAGAGACCCAGTACTTC.

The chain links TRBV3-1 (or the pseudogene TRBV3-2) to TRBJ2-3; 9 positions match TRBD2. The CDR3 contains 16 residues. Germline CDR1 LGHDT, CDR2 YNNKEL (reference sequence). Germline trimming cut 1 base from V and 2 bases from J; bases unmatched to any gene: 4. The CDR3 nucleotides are TGTGCCAGCAGCCAAGGGCTAGCGGGGTTCACAGATACGCAGTATTTT. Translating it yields CASSQGLAGFTDTQYF.

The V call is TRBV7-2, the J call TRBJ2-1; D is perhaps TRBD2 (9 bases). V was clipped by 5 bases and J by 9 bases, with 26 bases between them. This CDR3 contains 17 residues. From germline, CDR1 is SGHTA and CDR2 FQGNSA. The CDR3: CASSPRGPAGGRSEQFF. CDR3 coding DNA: TGTGCCAGCAGCCCCAGGGGGCCGGCGGGGGGGCGATCTGAGCAGTTCTTC.

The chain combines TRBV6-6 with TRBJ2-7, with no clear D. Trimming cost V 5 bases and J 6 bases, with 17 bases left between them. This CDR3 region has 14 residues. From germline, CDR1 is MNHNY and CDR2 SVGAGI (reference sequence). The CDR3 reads CASSPLPLFGEQYF. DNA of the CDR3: TGTGCCAGCAGTCCACTTCCCCTCTTCGGCGAGCAGTACTTC.

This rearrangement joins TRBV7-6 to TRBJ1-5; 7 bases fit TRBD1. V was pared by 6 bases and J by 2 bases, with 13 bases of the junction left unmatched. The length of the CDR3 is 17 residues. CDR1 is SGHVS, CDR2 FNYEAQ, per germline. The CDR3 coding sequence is TGTGCCAGCAGACCCGGACAGGAAGTTGGCGGCAATCAGCCCCAGCATTTT. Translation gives CASRPGQEVGGNQPQHF.

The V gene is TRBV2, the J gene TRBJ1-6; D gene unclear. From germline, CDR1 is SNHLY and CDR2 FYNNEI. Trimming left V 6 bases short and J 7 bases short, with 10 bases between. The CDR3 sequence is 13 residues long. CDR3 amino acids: CASRSQANSPLHF. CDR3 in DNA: TGTGCCAGCAGGTCTCAAGCCAATTCACCCCTCCACTTT.

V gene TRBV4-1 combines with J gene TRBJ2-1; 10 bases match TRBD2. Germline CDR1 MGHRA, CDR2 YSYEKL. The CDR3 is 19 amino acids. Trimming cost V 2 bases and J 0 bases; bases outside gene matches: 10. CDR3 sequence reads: CASSQIAAGGSSSYNEQFF. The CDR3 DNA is TGCGCCAGCAGCCAAATCGCAGCGGGGGGGTCAAGCTCCTACAATGAGCAGTTCTTC.

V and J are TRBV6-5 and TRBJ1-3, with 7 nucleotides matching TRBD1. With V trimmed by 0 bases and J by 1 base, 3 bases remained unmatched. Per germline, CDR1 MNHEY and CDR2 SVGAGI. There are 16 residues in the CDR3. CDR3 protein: CASSYSTGRSGNTIYF. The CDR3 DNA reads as TGTGCCAGCAGTTACTCGACAGGGAGGTCTGGAAACACCATATATTTT.

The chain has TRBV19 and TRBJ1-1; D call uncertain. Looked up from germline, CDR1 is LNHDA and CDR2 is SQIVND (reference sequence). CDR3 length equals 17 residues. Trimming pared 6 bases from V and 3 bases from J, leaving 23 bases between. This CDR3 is CASSSSVVWRGHTEAFF. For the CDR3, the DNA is TGTGCCAGTAGCTCCTCAGTTGTGTGGCGGGGTCACACTGAAGCTTTCTTT.

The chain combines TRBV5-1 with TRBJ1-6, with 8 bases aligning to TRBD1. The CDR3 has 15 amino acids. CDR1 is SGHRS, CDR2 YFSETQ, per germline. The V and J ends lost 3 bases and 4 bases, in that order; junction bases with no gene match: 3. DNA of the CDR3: TGCGCCAGCAGCTCCGGACAGGGTTATAATTCACCCCTCCACTTT. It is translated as CASSSGQGYNSPLHF.

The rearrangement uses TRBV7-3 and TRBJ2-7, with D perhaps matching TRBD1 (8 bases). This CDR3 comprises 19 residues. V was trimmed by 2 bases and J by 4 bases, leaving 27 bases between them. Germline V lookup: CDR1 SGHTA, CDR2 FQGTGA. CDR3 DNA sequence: TGTGCCAGCAGCTTATGGTTAGCGGGCTGGGGCAGGGGGCATTACGAGCAGTACTTC. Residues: CASSLWLAGWGRGHYEQYF. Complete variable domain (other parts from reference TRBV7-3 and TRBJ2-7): GAGVSQTPSNKVTEKGKYVELRCDPISGHTALYWYRQSLGQGPEFLIYFQGTGAADDSGLPNDRFFAVRPEGSVSTLKIQRTERGDSAVYLCASSLWLAGWGRGHYEQYFGPGTRLTVT.

CDR3 sequence reads: CASRQGGSNQPQHF. CDR3 bases: TGTGCCAGTCGACAGGGAGGAAGCAATCAGCCCCAGCATTTT. The chain is built from TRBV19 and TRBJ1-5; 7 bases map to TRBD1. The J segment lost 1 base and the V segment lost 8 bases, leaving 5 bases of the junction unmatched. The CDR3 runs to 14 residues. Germline CDR1 is LNHDA and CDR2 is SQIVND (reference sequence). The full variable domain, with the rest looked up from reference TRBV19 and TRBJ1-5, is DGGITQSPKYLFRKEGQNVTLSCEQNLNHDAMYWYRQDPGQGLRLIYYSQIVNDFQKGDIAEGYSVSREKKESFPLTVTSAQKNPTAFYLCASRQGGSNQPQHFGDGTRLSIL.

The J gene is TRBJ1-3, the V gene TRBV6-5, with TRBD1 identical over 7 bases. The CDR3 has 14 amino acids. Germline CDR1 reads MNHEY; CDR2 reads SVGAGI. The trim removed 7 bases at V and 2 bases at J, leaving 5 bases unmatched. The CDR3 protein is CASNPGTAGNTIYF. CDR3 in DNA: TGTGCCAGCAACCCAGGGACAGCTGGAAACACCATATATTTT.

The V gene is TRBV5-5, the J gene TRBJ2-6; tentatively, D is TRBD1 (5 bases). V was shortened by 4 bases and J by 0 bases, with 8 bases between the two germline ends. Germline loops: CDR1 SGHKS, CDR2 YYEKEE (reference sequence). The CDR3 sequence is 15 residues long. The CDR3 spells CASSEQVSGANVLTF. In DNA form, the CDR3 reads TGTGCCAGCAGCGAACAGGTCTCTGGGGCCAACGTCCTGACTTTC. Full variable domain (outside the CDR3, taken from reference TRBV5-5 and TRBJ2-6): DAGVTQSPTHLIKTRGQQVTLRCSPISGHKSVSWYQQVLGQGPQFIFQYYEKEERGRGNFPDRFSARQFPNYSSELNVNALLLGDSALYLCASSEQVSGANVLTFGAGSRLTVL.

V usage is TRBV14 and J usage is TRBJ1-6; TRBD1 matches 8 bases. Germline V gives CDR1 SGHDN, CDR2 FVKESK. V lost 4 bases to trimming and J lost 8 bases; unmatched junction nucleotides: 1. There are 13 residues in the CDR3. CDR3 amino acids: CASSPGGDSPLHF. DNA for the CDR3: TGTGCCAGCAGCCCAGGGGGCGATTCACCCCTCCACTTT.